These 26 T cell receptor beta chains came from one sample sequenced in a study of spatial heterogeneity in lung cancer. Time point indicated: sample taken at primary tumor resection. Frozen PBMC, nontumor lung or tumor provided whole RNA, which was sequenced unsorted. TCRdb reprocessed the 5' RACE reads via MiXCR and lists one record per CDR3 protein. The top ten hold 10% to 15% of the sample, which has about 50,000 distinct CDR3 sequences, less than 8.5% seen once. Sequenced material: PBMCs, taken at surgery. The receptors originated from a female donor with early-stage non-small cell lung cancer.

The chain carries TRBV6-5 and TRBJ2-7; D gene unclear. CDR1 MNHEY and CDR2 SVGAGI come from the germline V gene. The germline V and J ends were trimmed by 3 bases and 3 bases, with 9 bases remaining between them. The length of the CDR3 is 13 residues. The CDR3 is CASSYGSNYEQYF. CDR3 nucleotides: TGTGCCAGCAGTTATGGCAGCAACTACGAGCAGTACTTC.

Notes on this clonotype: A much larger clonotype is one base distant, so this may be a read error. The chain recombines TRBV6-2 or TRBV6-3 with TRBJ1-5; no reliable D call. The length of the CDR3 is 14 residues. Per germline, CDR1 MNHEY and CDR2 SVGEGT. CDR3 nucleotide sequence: TGTGCCGGCAGTTACTCCAACCTCAATCAGCCCCAGCATTTT. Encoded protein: CAGSYSNLNQPQHF.

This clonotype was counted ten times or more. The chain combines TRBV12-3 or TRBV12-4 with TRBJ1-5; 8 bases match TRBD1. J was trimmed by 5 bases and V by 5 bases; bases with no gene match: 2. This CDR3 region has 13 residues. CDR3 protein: CASSPQGDQPQHF. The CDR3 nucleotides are TGTGCCAGCAGTCCACAGGGGGATCAGCCCCAGCATTTT.

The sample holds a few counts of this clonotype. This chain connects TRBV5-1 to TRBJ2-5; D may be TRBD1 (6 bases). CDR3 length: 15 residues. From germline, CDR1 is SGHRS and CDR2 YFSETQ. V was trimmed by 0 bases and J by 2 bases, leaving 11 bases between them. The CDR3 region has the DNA TGCGCCAGCAGCTTGGCGGTGGGACATCAAGAGACCCAGTACTTC. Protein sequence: CASSLAVGHQETQYF.

The DNA for the CDR3 is TGTGCCAGCAGTCGACAGGGCGGGGATCAGCCCCAGCATTTT. Translated: CASSRQGGDQPQHF. The chain links TRBV6-5 to TRBJ1-5; TRBD1 agrees at 7 bases. Germline V gene data show CDR1 as MNHEY and CDR2 as SVGAGI. The CDR3 length is 14 residues. V gave up 5 bases and J gave up 5 bases; unmatched junction bases: 6.

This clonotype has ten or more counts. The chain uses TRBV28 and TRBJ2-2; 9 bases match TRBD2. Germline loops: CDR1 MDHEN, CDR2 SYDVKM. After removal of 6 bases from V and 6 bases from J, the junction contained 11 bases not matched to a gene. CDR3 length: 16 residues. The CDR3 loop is CASSLAGGRRAGELFF. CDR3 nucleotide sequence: TGTGCCAGCAGCCTCGCGGGGGGGCGCAGGGCCGGGGAGCTGTTTTTT.

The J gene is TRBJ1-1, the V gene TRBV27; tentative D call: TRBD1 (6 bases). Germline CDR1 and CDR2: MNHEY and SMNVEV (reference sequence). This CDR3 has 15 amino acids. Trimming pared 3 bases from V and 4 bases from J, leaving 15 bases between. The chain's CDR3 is CASSLGTGQGTEAFF. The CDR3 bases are TGTGCCAGCAGTTTGGGTACAGGGCAAGGCACTGAAGCTTTCTTT.

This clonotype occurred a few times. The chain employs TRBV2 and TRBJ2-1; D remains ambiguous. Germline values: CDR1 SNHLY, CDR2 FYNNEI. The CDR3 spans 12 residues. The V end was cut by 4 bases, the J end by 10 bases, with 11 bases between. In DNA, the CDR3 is TGTGCCAGCAGTGCGAGTCAGTCGGAGCAGTTCTTC. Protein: CASSASQSEQFF.

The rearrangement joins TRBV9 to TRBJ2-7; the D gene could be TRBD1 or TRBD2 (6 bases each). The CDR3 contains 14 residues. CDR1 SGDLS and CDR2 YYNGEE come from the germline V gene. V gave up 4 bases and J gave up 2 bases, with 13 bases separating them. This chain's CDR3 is CASSRGGTPYEQYF. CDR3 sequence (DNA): TGTGCCAGCAGCCGAGGGGGGACCCCCTACGAGCAGTACTTC.

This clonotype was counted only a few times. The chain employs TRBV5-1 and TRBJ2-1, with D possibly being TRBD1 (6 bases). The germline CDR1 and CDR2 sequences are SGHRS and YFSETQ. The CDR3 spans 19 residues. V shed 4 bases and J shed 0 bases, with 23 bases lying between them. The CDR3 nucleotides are TGCGCCAGCAGCCCGGTCGTAGGGGATGGGGGCAGCTCCTACAATGAGCAGTTCTTC. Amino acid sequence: CASSPVVGDGGSSYNEQFF.

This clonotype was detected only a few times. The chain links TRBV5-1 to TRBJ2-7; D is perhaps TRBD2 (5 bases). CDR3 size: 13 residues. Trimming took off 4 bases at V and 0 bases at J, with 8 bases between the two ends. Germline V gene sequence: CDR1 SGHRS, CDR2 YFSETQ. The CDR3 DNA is TGCGCCAGCAGCCCCGGGGTCTCCTACGAGCAGTACTTC. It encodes CASSPGVSYEQYF. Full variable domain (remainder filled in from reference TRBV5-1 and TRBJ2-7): KAGVTQTPRYLIKTRGQQVTLSCSPISGHRSVSWYQQTPGQGLQFLFEYFSETQRNKGNFPGRFSGRQFSNSRSEMNVSTLELGDSALYLCASSPGVSYEQYFGPGTRLTVT.

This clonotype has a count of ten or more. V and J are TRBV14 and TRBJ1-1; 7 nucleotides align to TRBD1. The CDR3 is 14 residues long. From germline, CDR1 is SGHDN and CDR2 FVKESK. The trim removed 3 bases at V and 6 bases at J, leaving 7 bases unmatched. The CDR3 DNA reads TGTGCCAGCAGCCAGGACAGGCTGGGGGCTGAAGCTTTCTTT. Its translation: CASSQDRLGAEAFF.

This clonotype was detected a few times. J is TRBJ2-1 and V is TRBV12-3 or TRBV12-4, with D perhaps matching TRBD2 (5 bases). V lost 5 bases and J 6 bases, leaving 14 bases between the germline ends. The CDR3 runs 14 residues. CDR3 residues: CASSTEGRSNEQFF. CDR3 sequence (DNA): TGTGCCAGCAGTACCGAGGGCAGAAGCAATGAGCAGTTCTTC.

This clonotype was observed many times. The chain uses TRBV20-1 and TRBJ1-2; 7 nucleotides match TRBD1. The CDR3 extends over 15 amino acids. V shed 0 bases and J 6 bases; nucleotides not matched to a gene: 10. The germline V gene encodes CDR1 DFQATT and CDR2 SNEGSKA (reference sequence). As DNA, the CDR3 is TGCAGTGCTAGAGATCGCGGAGGGGGCGCGGATGGCTACACCTTC. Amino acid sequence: CSARDRGGGADGYTF.

CDR3 bases: TGCGCCAGCAGCTTGGAACCTTCTGGGGCCAACGTCCTGACTTTC. This sequence encodes CASSLEPSGANVLTF. The chain links TRBV5-1 to TRBJ2-6; D unresolved. The germline V gene encodes CDR1 SGHRS and CDR2 YFSETQ. V was cut by 0 bases and J by 1 base, with 5 bases left in between. CDR3 size: 15 residues.

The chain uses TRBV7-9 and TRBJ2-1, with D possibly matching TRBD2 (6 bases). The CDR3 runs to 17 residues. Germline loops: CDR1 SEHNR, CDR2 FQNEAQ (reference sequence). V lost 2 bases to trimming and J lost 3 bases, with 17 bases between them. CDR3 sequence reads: CASSLSLSGRDYNEQFF. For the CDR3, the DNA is TGTGCCAGCAGCTTATCCCTTTCCGGGCGGGACTACAATGAGCAGTTCTTC.

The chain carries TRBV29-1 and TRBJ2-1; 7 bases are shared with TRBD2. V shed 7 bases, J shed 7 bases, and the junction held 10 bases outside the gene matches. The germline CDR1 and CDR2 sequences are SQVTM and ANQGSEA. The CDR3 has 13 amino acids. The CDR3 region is CSARGGGMNEQFF. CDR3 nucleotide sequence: TGCAGCGCCCGGGGCGGGGGTATGAATGAGCAGTTCTTC.

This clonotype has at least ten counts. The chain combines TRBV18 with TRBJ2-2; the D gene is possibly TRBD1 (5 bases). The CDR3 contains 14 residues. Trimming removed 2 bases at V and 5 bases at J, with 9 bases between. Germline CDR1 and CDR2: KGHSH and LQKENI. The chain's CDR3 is CASSPDPGTGELFF. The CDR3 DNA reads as TGTGCCAGCTCACCAGACCCAGGGACCGGGGAGCTGTTTTTT.

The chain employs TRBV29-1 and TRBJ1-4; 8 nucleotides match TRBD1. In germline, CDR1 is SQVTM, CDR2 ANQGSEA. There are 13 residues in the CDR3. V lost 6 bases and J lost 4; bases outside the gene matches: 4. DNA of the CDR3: TGCAGCGTGCAGGGGGCGGTTAATGAAAAACTGTTTTTT. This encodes CSVQGAVNEKLFF.

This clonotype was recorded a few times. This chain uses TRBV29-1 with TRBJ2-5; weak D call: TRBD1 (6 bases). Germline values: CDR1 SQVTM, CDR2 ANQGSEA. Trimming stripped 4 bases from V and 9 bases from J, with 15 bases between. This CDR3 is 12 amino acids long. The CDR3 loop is CSVAMGQRSQYF. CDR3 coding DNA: TGCAGCGTTGCAATGGGACAAAGATCCCAGTACTTC.

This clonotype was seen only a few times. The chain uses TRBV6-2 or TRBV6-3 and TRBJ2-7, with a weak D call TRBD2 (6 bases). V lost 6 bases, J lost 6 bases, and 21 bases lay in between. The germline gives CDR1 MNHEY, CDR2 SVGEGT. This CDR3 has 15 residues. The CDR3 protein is CASSRLEGRVSEQYF. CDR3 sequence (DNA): TGTGCCAGCAGCCGTCTGGAGGGTCGAGTAAGCGAGCAGTACTTC.

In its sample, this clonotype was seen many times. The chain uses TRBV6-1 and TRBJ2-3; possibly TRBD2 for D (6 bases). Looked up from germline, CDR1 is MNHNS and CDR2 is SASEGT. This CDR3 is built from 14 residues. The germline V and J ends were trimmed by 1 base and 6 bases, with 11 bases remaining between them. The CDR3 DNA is TGTGCCAGCAGTGAAGAGGACTATACCGATACGCAGTATTTT. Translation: CASSEEDYTDTQYF.

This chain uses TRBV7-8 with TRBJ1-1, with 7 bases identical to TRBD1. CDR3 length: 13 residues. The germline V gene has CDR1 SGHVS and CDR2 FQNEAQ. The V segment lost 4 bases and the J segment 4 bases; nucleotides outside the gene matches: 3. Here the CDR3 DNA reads TGTGCCAGCAGCTCCACAGGGGCCACTGAAGCTTTCTTT. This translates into CASSSTGATEAFF.

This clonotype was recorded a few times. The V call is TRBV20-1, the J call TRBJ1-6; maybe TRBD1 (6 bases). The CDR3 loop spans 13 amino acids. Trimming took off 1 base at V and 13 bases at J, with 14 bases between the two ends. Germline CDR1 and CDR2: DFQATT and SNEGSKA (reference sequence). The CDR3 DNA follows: TGCAGTGCTAGAGGGGGGGGGGCGCTTCCCCTCCACTTT. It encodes CSARGGGALPLHF.

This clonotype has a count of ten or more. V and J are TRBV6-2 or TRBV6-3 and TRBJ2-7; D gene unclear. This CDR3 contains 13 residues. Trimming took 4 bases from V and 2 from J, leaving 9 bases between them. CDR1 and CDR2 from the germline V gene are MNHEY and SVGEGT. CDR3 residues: CASSSAAPYEQYF. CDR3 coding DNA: TGTGCCAGCAGTTCGGCGGCTCCCTACGAGCAGTACTTC.

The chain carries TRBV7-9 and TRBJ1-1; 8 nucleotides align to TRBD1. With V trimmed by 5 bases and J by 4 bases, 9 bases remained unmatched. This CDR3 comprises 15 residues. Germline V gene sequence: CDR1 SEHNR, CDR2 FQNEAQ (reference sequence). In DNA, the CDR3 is TGTGCCAGCAGCCGCCCTAGTACAGGGGGCACTGAAGCTTTCTTT. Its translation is CASSRPSTGGTEAFF.